The next 2 T cell receptor beta chains were all read from a single sample in a study of early T cells in non-severe SARS-CoV-2 infection. TCRdb itself ran the 5' RACE reads through MiXCR, one entry per CDR3 protein. The table shows 17,000 or so distinct CDR3 sequences, with about 6% occurring only once. Specimen: whole blood, collected at baseline. Every receptor here comes from an adult who was a healthcare worker with PCR-confirmed SARS-CoV-2 infection or an uninfected control (not recorded which).

This clonotype was recorded many times. The J gene is TRBJ2-2, the V gene TRBV18; 9 bases map to TRBD1. The CDR3 covers 16 residues. Trimming cost V 6 bases and J 3 bases; bases outside gene matches: 8. In germline, CDR1 is KGHSH, CDR2 LQKENI. The CDR3 DNA follows: TGTGCCAGCTCGCTAGCCGGGACAGGGTACACCGGGGAGCTGTTTTTT. Encoded protein: CASSLAGTGYTGELFF.

This clonotype came up many times. The chain links TRBV20-1 to TRBJ1-1; tentative D call: TRBD1 (6 bases). CDR3 length: 14 amino acids. Germline V CDR1 and CDR2: DFQATT, SNEGSKA (reference sequence). The V end lost 6 bases, the J end lost 3 bases, and 17 bases lay between the germline ends. The CDR3, as DNA: TGCAGTGCCAATGGGGGGCGCGGGGACACTGAAGCTTTCTTT. It encodes CSANGGRGDTEAFF.